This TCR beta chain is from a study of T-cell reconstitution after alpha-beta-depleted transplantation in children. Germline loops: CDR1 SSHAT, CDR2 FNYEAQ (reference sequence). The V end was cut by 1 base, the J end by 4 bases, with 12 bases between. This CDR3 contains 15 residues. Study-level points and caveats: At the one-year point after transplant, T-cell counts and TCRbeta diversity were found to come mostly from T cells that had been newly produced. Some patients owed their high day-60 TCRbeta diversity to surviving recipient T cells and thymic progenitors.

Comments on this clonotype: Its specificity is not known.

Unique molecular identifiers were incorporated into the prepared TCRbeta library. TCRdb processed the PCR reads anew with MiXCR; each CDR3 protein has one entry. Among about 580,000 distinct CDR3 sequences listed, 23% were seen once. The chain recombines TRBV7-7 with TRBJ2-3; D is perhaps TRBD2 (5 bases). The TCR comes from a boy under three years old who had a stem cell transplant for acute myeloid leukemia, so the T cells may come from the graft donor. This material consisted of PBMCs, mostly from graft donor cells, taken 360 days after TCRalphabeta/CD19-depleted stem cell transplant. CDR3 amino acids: CASSLDGVQADTQYF. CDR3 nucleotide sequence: TGTGCCAGCAGCTTAGACGGGGTTCAGGCAGATACGCAGTATTTT.